This T cell receptor beta chain was obtained from a study of CD8 T cells in Susac syndrome (dated by TCRdb to 2018 to 2020). About the investigation overall: Of the Susac syndrome patients who were sequenced, roughly 6 had clinically active disease and eight were in clinical remission. At the time of blood withdrawal, Susac syndrome patients were either therapy-naive, taking corticosteroids (with some also receiving IVIg), or on IVIg alone. Whether CD8+ T cell activation and differentiation in Susac syndrome was antigen driven was tested using repertoire sequencing.

Turning to this clonotype: Its recognized antigen is unknown. No base-level quality is on record; no much larger clone is a single base apart.

Peripheral blood CD8+ and CD4+ T cells from healthy donors, Susac syndrome patients and multiple sclerosis patients were profiled using high-throughput TCR beta sequencing. Susac syndrome patients met recently defined diagnostic criteria for definite or probable disease. Bulk CD8+ and CD4+ T cells were purified magnetically by negative isolation, whereas CD8+ TEMRA cells were enriched by FACS. Blood was drawn into EDTA tubes, processed within 24 hours, and PBMCs were isolated by density gradient centrifugation. PBMCs intended for TCR sequencing were cryopreserved in liquid nitrogen and were subsequently thawed in a 37 degrees C water bath. The sorted or isolated CD4+, CD8+ and CD8+ TEMRA cells had a purity of 90% or higher. RNA was extracted using the RNeasy kit, and about 0.45 to 1 ug of the RNA was reverse transcribed with random hexamers. The immunoSEQ multiplex PCR assay, which covers 54 Vbeta and 13 Jbeta segments, was used to amplify TCR beta CDR3 regions. To correct PCR amplification bias, a synthetic template baseline was used for both primer optimization and computational correction. Per the original workflow: Reads were assigned to V, D and J genes according to IMGT and analyzed in immunoSEQ Analyzer, with only productive sequences retained. To calculate clonality, Shannon entropy was normalized by log2 of the number of productive unique sequences and then subtracted from one. For each patient and control, public and private clones were evaluated among the 100 most prevalent clones. A clone was defined as Susac-specific if it was absent from the healthy and MS cohorts, from some 1,100 published viral clones and from other ImmuneACCESS disease sequences. The public reads were reprocessed in TCRdb via fastp at Q25 and MiXCR, keeping in-frame beta chains. Every entry covers one CDR3 protein and lists the most common genes and DNA from its rows. The V and J calls, along with clone size, are taken from TCRdb and not from the paper's own processing. This sample lists under 150,000 distinct CDR3 sequences; more than 90% were detected once. The ten most abundant clones make up about 0.08% of the sample.

What the authors observed across the whole study: The CD4+ T cell repertoire of patients with Susac syndrome showed no detectable clonal expansion. The TCR sequencing and HLA analysis was acknowledged to have included a relatively small number of individuals.

Reading the germline V gene gives CDR1 SNHLY and CDR2 FYNNEI. V was cut back by 7 bases and J by 5 bases, leaving a gap of 14 bases between them. The CDR3 has 13 amino acids, counting the end cysteine and phenylalanine. Of the read, only the CDR3 DNA is kept; its 39 bases are in frame from base 1. The rearrangement combines TRBV2 with TRBJ2-5; the D segment cannot be called with confidence. The sample comprised CD4+ T cells from PBMCs. The receptor's source is a human donor with Susac syndrome. The DNA sequence reads TGTGCCAGCAATTGGTTGGGCGCGGAGACCCAGTACTTC. The encoded protein is CASNWLGAETQYF. With the portions outside the CDR3 filled from the reference TRBV2 and TRBJ2-5 genes, the complete variable region becomes EPEVTQTPSHQVTQMGQEVILRCVPISNHLYFYWYRQILGQKVEFLVSFYNNEISEKSEIFDDQFSVERPDGSNFTLKIRSTKLEDSAMYFCASNWLGAETQYFGPGTRLLVL.